This record covers a single TCR beta chain. CDR1 SGHAT and CDR2 FQDESV come from the germline V gene (reference sequence). V was trimmed by 5 bases and J by 1 base, leaving 13 bases between them. The CDR3 length is 15 residues. The sample belongs to a study of blood T cell repertoires in COVID-19. Study-level information: The origin of the acute and convalescent COVID-19 samples was the United States, Italy and Spain. PBMCs, B-cell-depleted T cells, or T cells were the source of the cDNA or gDNA that made up the material.

Participants were aged roughly 18 to 100 years from some 24 US areas. Participants had their cohort set by participant-reported clinical history. Assay used: immunoSEQ multiplex PCR; TCRdb lists only in-frame clones, some missing. Of 190,000 or so clones in the sample, approximately 88% were seen once. The chain uses TRBV11-1 and TRBJ2-3; D may be TRBD2 (6 bases). Sequences were obtained from PBMCs or T cells enriched from blood (not recorded which). This TCR was recovered from a man between 18 and 35 years old with acute COVID-19. The CDR3 DNA reads as TGTGCCAGCAGCCCTCTAAGCGGGCGCACAGATACGCAGTATTTT. Protein sequence: CASSPLSGRTDTQYF.